These T cell receptor beta chains were read from a single sample in a study of blood T cell repertoires in COVID-19. The method was immunoSEQ multiplex PCR; TCRdb's version includes in-frame clones alone and lacks a portion of them. The repertoire consists of 150,000 to 180,000 clones, with around 85% occurring once and the leading ten covering 25% to 30%. The specimen sequenced was peripheral blood. The source is a woman aged 55-69 years with acute or convalescent COVID-19. CDR3s include the opening cysteine and the closing phenylalanine or tryptophan. The D gene is left open where the match is weak. Clone size appears in some rows only: once, few, many, or a class for an expanded clone.

clone size	V gene	D gene	CDR3 length	J gene	CDR3 protein	CDR3 DNA
-	TRBV6-5	TRBD1	15	TRBJ1-5	CASSYGTGNNQPQHF	TGTGCCAGCAGTTACGGGACAGGAAACAATCAGCCCCAGCATTTT
-	TRBV6-1	TRBD1	15	TRBJ1-4	CASSETGTGDEKLFF	TGTGCCAGCAGTGAAACGGGGACAGGGGATGAAAAACTGTTTTTT
once	TRBV4-1	TRBD1	18	TRBJ1-4	CASSQFDLSRGRNEKLFF	TGCGCCAGCAGCCAATTTGATCTTAGCAGGGGGCGTAATGAAAAACTGTTTTTT
-	TRBV6-5	-	14	TRBJ1-1	CASTKGGSNTEAFF	TGTGCCAGCACCAAGGGGGGGAGCAACACTGAAGCTTTCTTT
-	TRBV11-3	TRBD1	14	TRBJ1-1	CASSSEGQETEAFF	TGTGCCAGCAGTTCGGAGGGACAGGAGACTGAAGCTTTCTTT
-	TRBV18	-	13	TRBJ2-5	CASSPDKVETQYF	TGTGCCAGCTCCCCAGACAAAGTAGAGACCCAGTACTTC
few	TRBV18	TRBD1	15	TRBJ1-2	CASSPQGQHRDGYTF	TGTGCCAGCTCACCCCAGGGACAGCATAGGGATGGCTACACCTTC
-	TRBV11-1	-	14	TRBJ1-2	CASSPAGRDYGYTF	TGTGCCAGCAGCCCCGCGGGGCGGGACTATGGCTACACCTTC
-	TRBV7-9	-	16	TRBJ1-6	CASSLAGGGDNSPLHF	TGTGCCAGCAGCTTAGCCGGGGGAGGTGATAATTCACCCCTCCACTTT
-	TRBV15	-	15	TRBJ2-5	CATSRALESIETQYF	TGTGCCACCAGCAGGGCCCTAGAGTCGATAGAGACCCAGTACTTC
-	TRBV7-8	TRBD2	16	TRBJ2-7	CASSPSGAGGTYEQYF	TGTGCCAGCAGCCCGTCTGGAGCGGGGGGGACCTACGAGCAGTACTTC
-	TRBV24-1	TRBD1	17	TRBJ2-3	CATSDSSDRGRADTQYF	TGTGCCACCAGTGATTCGAGCGACAGGGGGAGGGCAGATACGCAGTATTTT
-	TRBV7-2	-	15	TRBJ2-2	CASSFLGGRTGELFF	TGTGCCAGCAGCTTCCTCGGGGGACGCACCGGGGAGCTGTTTTTT
-	TRBV25-1	-	14	TRBJ1-1	CASSELNRNTEAFF	TGTGCCAGCAGTGAATTGAACAGGAACACTGAAGCTTTCTTT
-	TRBV18	-	16	TRBJ1-1	CASSLFDWGTNTEAFF	TGTGCCAGCTCACTCTTTGACTGGGGCACGAACACTGAAGCTTTCTTT
-	TRBV5-3	-	15	TRBJ1-3	CARSRCGRSGNTIYF	TGTGCCAGAAGCCGCTGCGGTCGCTCTGGAAACACCATATATTTT
-	TRBV5-4	-	15	TRBJ2-3	CASSVGTSSTDTQYF	TGTGCCAGCAGCGTAGGGACTTCTAGCACAGATACGCAGTATTTT
once	TRBV18	-	17	TRBJ2-3	CASSPMILEPSTDTQYF	TGTGCCAGCTCACCAATGATCCTAGAACCTAGCACAGATACGCAGTATTTT
-	TRBV19	-	16	TRBJ1-1	CASSSPTGSLNTEAFF	TGTGCCAGTAGTTCGCCTACAGGGTCTCTGAACACTGAAGCTTTCTTT
few	TRBV4-1	-	14	TRBJ1-1	CASSQGTVDTEAFF	TGCGCCAGCAGCCAAGGGACAGTGGACACTGAAGCTTTCTTT
-	TRBV6-5	-	16	TRBJ2-2	CASSYRLAHIAGELFF	TGTGCCAGCAGTTACCGGCTAGCACATATCGCCGGGGAGCTGTTTTTT
-	TRBV2	-	14	TRBJ1-5	CASSEISSNQPQHF	TGTGCCAGCAGTGAAATAAGCAGCAATCAGCCCCAGCATTTT
few	TRBV6-5	-	13	TRBJ1-6	CASKSSYNSPLHF	TGTGCCAGCAAGAGCTCCTATAATTCACCCCTCCACTTT
-	TRBV27	TRBD2	17	TRBJ2-3	CASSLFASGGPMDTQYF	TGTGCCAGCAGTTTATTCGCTAGCGGGGGCCCCATGGATACGCAGTATTTT
-	TRBV5-1	-	13	TRBJ1-2	CASSLEGAYGYTF	TGCGCCAGCAGCTTGGAAGGGGCCTATGGCTACACCTTC
-	TRBV3-1/TRBV3-2	TRBD1	15	TRBJ2-4	CASSQSGGRKNIQYF	TGTGCCAGCAGCCAATCAGGGGGCCGAAAAAACATTCAGTACTTC
once	TRBV19	-	14	TRBJ1-5	CASQDRYSNQPQHF	TGTGCCAGCCAGGACAGATATAGCAATCAGCCCCAGCATTTT
-	TRBV13	TRBD1	16	TRBJ1-6	CASSLRTGGVYSPLHF	TGTGCCAGCAGCTTACGGACAGGGGGCGTTTATTCACCCCTCCACTTT
-	TRBV19	-	15	TRBJ2-1	CASSMTLDRYNEQFF	TGTGCCAGTAGTATGACCTTGGACAGATACAATGAGCAGTTCTTC
-	TRBV3-1/TRBV3-2	-	13	TRBJ1-2	CASSQPGTIGYTF	TGTGCCAGCAGCCAACCCGGGACAATTGGCTACACCTTC
-	TRBV18	-	16	TRBJ2-2	CASSPPARGGTGELFF	TGTGCCAGCTCACCACCGGCAAGAGGGGGCACCGGGGAGCTGTTTTTT
few	TRBV2	TRBD1	15	TRBJ1-1	CASKSRQGEKTEAFF	TGTGCCAGCAAATCGCGACAGGGGGAGAAGACTGAAGCTTTCTTT
-	TRBV6-1	TRBD1	15	TRBJ1-2	CASSEFVVQGRGYTF	TGTGCCAGCAGTGAATTTGTAGTACAGGGGCGCGGCTACACCTTC
-	TRBV11-2	-	12	TRBJ1-6	CASSVNFSPLHF	TGTGCCAGCAGCGTAAACTTTTCACCCCTCCACTTT
-	TRBV18	-	17	TRBJ1-1	CASSALAGTPGNTEAFF	TGTGCCAGCTCAGCTCTCGCCGGGACACCAGGGAACACTGAAGCTTTCTTT
-	TRBV27	-	15	TRBJ2-2	CASSLHGTDTGELFF	TGTGCCAGCAGTTTACACGGGACTGACACCGGGGAGCTGTTTTTT
-	TRBV6-5	-	14	TRBJ1-6	CASSFQASGSPLHF	TGTGCCAGCTCCTTCCAGGCCTCTGGGTCACCCCTCCACTTT
-	TRBV4-1	TRBD1	16	TRBJ1-4	CASSLGQGVVGEKLFF	TGCGCCAGCAGCCTTGGACAGGGGGTCGTGGGTGAAAAACTGTTTTTT
once	TRBV6-5	TRBD1	15	TRBJ1-3	CASSYGQGTGNTIYF	TGTGCCAGCAGTTACGGACAGGGAACTGGAAACACCATATATTTT
few	TRBV7-8	TRBD1	15	TRBJ1-1	CASSPLDRLNTEAFF	TGTGCCAGCAGCCCATTGGACAGGTTGAACACTGAAGCTTTCTTT
-	TRBV9	-	13	TRBJ2-1	CASSPGSGNEQFF	TGTGCCAGCAGCCCAGGGTCGGGCAATGAGCAGTTCTTC
-	TRBV20-1	TRBD1	13	TRBJ2-7	CSASWDRAYEQYF	TGCAGTGCTAGTTGGGACAGGGCGTACGAGCAGTACTTC
-	TRBV9	-	14	TRBJ1-2	CASSVDWTEIGYTF	TGTGCCAGCAGCGTAGATTGGACAGAGATTGGCTACACCTTC
-	TRBV2	-	12	TRBJ1-1	CASSETLLRAFF	TGTGCCAGCAGTGAAACCCTTCTAAGAGCTTTCTTT
-	TRBV28	TRBD1	14	TRBJ1-2	CASSLRTGYYGYTF	TGTGCCAGCAGTCTTCGGACAGGATACTATGGCTACACCTTC
-	TRBV2	TRBD1	15	TRBJ1-5	CASSEASTGVQPQHF	TGTGCCAGCAGTGAAGCGTCAACAGGGGTTCAGCCCCAGCATTTT
-	TRBV13	-	14	TRBJ1-5	CASSSVSGGQPQHF	TGTGCCAGCAGCTCCGTTTCGGGGGGTCAGCCCCAGCATTTT
-	TRBV2	-	13	TRBJ1-5	CASSWEVNQPQHF	TGTGCCAGCAGTTGGGAGGTGAATCAGCCCCAGCATTTT
-	TRBV4-1	TRBD1	15	TRBJ1-2	CASSPGTGGNYGYTF	TGCGCCAGCAGCCCCGGGACAGGGGGTAACTATGGCTACACCTTC
-	TRBV6-1	-	12	TRBJ1-1	CASSEAGGEAFF	TGTGCCAGCAGTGAGGCGGGAGGAGAAGCTTTCTTT
-	TRBV11-2	-	13	TRBJ2-3	CASSLWRGDTQYF	TGTGCCAGCAGCTTATGGCGGGGAGATACGCAGTATTTT
-	TRBV19	-	15	TRBJ2-5	CASRPTGTRTRTQYF	TGTGCCAGTAGACCTACCGGGACACGGACTAGGACCCAGTACTTC
-	TRBV10-2	-	13	TRBJ1-2	CASNLQDGYGYTF	TGCGCCAGCAATCTTCAGGATGGCTATGGCTACACCTTC
-	TRBV7-7	-	15	TRBJ1-4	CASSLTSATNEKLFF	TGTGCTAGCAGTCTTACTTCCGCAACTAATGAAAAACTGTTTTTT
-	TRBV6-5	-	14	TRBJ1-2	CASRSDRTFYGYTF	TGTGCCAGCAGATCCGACAGGACCTTCTATGGCTACACCTTC
-	TRBV28	-	14	TRBJ1-1	CASSPPTGNTEAFF	TGTGCCAGCAGTCCGCCCACAGGTAACACTGAAGCTTTCTTT